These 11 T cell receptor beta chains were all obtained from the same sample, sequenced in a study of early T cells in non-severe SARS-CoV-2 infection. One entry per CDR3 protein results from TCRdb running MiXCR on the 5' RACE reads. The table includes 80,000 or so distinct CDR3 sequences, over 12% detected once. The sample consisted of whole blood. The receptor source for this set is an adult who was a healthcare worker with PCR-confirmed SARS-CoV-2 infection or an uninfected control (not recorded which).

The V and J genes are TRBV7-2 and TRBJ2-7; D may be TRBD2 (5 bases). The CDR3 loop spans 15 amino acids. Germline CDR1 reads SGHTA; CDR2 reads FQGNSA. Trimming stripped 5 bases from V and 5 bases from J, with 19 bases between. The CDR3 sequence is CASSPRPVFGNEQYF. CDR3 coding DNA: TGTGCCAGCAGCCCCAGGCCGGTCTTCGGGAACGAGCAGTACTTC. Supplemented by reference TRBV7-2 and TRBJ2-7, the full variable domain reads GAGVSQSPSNKVTEKGKDVELRCDPISGHTALYWYRQSLGQGLEFLIYFQGNSAPDKSGLPSDRFSAERTGGSVSTLTIQRTQQEDSAVYLCASSPRPVFGNEQYFGPGTRLTVT.

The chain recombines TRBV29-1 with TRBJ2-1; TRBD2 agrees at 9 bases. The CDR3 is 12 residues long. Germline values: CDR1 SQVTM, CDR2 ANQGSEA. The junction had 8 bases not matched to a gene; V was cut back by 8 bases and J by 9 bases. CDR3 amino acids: CSPELLAGEQFF. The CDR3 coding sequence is TGCAGCCCCGAGCTACTAGCGGGTGAGCAGTTCTTC.

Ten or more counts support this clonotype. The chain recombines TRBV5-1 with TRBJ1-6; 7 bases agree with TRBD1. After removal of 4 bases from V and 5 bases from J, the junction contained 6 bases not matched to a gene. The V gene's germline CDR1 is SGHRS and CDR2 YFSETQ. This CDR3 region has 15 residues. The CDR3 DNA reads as TGCGCCAGCAGCGGATGGGACAGCAATAATTCACCCCTCCACTTT. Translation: CASSGWDSNNSPLHF.

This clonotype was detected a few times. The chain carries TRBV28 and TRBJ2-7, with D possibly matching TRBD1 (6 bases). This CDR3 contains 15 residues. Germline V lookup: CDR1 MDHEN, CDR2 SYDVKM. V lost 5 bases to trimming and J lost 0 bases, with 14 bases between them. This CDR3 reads CASSPGVLYSYEQYF. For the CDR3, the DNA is TGTGCCAGCAGTCCAGGGGTCCTCTACTCCTACGAGCAGTACTTC. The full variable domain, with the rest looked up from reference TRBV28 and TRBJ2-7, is DVKVTQSSRYLVKRTGEKVFLECVQDMDHENMFWYRQDPGLGLRLIYFSYDVKMKEKGDIPEGYSVSREKKERFSLILESASTNQTSMYLCASSPGVLYSYEQYFGPGTRLTVT.

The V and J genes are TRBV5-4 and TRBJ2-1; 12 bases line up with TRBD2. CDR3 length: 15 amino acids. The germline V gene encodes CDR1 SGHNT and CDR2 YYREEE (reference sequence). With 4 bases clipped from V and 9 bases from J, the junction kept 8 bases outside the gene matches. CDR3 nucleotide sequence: TGTGCCAGCAGCCCGACTAGCGGGGGCCTCACTGAGCAGTTCTTC. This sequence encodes CASSPTSGGLTEQFF. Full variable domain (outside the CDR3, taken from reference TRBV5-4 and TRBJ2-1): ETGVTQSPTHLIKTRGQQVTLRCSSQSGHNTVSWYQQALGQGPQFIFQYYREEENGRGNFPPRFSGLQFPNYSSELNVNALELDDSALYLCASSPTSGGLTEQFFGPGTRLTVL.

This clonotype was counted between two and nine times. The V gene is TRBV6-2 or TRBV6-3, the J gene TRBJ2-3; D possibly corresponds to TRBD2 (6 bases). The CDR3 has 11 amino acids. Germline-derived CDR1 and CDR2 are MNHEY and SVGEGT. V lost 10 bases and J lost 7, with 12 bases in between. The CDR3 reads CATGTPNTQYF. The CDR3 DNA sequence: TGTGCCACCGGGACTCCGAATACGCAGTATTTT.

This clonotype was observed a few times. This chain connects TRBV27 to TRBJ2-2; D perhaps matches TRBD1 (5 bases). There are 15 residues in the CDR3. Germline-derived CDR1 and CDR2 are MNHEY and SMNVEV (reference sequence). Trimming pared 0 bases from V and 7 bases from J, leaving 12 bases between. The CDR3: CASSLSGPGIGELFF. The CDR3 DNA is TGTGCCAGCAGTTTATCCGGACCAGGGATCGGGGAGCTGTTTTTT.

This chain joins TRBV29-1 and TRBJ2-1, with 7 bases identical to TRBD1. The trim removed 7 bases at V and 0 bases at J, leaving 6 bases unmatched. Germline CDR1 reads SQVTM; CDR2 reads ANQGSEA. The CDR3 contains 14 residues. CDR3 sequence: CSAIDRVSYNEQFF. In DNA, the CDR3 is TGCAGCGCTATAGACAGGGTCTCCTACAATGAGCAGTTCTTC.

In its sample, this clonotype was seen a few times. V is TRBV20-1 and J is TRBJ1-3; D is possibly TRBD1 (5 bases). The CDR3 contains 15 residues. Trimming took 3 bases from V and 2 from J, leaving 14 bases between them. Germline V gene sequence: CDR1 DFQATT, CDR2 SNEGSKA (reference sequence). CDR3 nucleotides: TGCAGTGCTAGGAATCCCGGGACTGCTGGAAACACCATATATTTT. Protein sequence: CSARNPGTAGNTIYF.

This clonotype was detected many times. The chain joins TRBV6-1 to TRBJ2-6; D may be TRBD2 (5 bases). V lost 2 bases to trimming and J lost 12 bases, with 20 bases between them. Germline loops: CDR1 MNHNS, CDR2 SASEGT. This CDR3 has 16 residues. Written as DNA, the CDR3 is TGTGCCAGCAGTGAAACCCGGCGGGTGGGTTGGGTCGTCCTGACTTTC. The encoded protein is CASSETRRVGWVVLTF.

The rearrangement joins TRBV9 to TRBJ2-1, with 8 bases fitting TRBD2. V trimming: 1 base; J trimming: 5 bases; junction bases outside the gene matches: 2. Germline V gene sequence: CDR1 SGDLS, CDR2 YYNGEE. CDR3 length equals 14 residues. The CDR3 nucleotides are TGTGCCAGCAGCGTAACGGGACTAGACAATGAGCAGTTCTTC. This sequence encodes CASSVTGLDNEQFF.